A single sample gave rise to the 7 T cell receptor beta chains below, sequenced in a study of T-cell reconstitution after alpha-beta-depleted transplantation in children. During its preparation, the TCRbeta library received unique molecular identifiers. Via MiXCR, TCRdb re-called the PCR reads, giving one row per CDR3 protein. The sample yields approximately 800,000 distinct CDR3 sequences, 15% to 20% seen once. Sequences were derived from PBMCs, mostly from graft donor cells, sampled 360 days after TCRalphabeta/CD19-depleted stem cell transplant. All receptors derive from a male patient between 10 and 17 years old who had a stem cell transplant for acute lymphoblastic leukemia, so the T cells may come from the graft donor.

The chain joins TRBV5-1 to TRBJ2-7; 7 positions agree with TRBD2. The ends lost 7 bases at V and 0 bases at J; junction bases unmatched: 10. The CDR3 totals 15 residues. Germline assignment: CDR1 SGHRS and CDR2 YFSETQ. In DNA, the CDR3 is TGCGCCAGCCGAACTTTAGCGGGTTCCTCCTACGAGCAGTACTTC. Translation: CASRTLAGSSYEQYF.

The CDR3 nucleotides read TGTGCCAGCAGCTTAAATGGTTCACCCCTCCACTTT. It specifies CASSLNGSPLHF. The chain carries TRBV7-3 and TRBJ1-6; no clear D gene. V shed 1 base and J shed 9 bases, with 4 bases lying between them. Germline-derived CDR1 and CDR2 are SGHTA and FQGTGA. The CDR3 runs to 12 residues.

This chain connects TRBV7-9 to TRBJ2-3, with TRBD2 identical over 8 bases. J lost 0 bases, V lost 5 bases, and 10 bases had no gene match. There are 17 residues in the CDR3. Germline lookup yields CDR1 SEHNR and CDR2 FQNEAQ (reference sequence). DNA of the CDR3: TGTGCCAGCAGCCTAGAGAGCACTAGCGGCAGCACAGATACGCAGTATTTT. This codes for CASSLESTSGSTDTQYF.

A few counts support this clonotype. The chain joins TRBV29-1 to TRBJ2-3; 11 positions match TRBD1. V shed 4 bases and J 1 base; nucleotides not matched to a gene: 1. This CDR3 spans 14 amino acids. Germline assignment: CDR1 SQVTM and CDR2 ANQGSEA. CDR3 residues: CSVVDRGRTDTQYF. DNA of the CDR3: TGCAGCGTTGTGGACAGGGGGCGCACAGATACGCAGTATTTT.

This CDR3 is CATSSPAYGYTF. The DNA of the CDR3 is TGTGCCACCAGCAGCCCAGCGTATGGCTACACCTTC. The V and J genes are TRBV15 and TRBJ1-2; D gene ambiguous. Trimming pared 3 bases from V and 5 bases from J, leaving 7 bases between. This CDR3 has 12 amino acids. Germline V lookup: CDR1 LNHNV, CDR2 YYDKDF (reference sequence).

V gene TRBV4-1 combines with J gene TRBJ2-5; D remains unclear. The V gene lost 3 bases and the J gene lost 10 bases, with 27 bases spanning the gap. This CDR3 spans 17 amino acids. Per germline, CDR1 MGHRA and CDR2 YSYEKL. This CDR3 reads CASSQQATLITSGYQYF. CDR3 bases: TGCGCCAGCAGCCAGCAAGCGACGTTGATCACCAGTGGGTACCAGTACTTC.

DNA for the CDR3: TGTGCCAGCAGCTTATCACGGGCCCCCTACGAGCAGTACTTC. Protein product: CASSLSRAPYEQYF. This chain links TRBV7-6 with TRBJ2-7; D remains ambiguous. V lost 2 bases to trimming and J lost 2 bases, with 10 bases between them. CDR1 is SGHVS, CDR2 FNYEAQ, per germline. CDR3 length: 14 residues.